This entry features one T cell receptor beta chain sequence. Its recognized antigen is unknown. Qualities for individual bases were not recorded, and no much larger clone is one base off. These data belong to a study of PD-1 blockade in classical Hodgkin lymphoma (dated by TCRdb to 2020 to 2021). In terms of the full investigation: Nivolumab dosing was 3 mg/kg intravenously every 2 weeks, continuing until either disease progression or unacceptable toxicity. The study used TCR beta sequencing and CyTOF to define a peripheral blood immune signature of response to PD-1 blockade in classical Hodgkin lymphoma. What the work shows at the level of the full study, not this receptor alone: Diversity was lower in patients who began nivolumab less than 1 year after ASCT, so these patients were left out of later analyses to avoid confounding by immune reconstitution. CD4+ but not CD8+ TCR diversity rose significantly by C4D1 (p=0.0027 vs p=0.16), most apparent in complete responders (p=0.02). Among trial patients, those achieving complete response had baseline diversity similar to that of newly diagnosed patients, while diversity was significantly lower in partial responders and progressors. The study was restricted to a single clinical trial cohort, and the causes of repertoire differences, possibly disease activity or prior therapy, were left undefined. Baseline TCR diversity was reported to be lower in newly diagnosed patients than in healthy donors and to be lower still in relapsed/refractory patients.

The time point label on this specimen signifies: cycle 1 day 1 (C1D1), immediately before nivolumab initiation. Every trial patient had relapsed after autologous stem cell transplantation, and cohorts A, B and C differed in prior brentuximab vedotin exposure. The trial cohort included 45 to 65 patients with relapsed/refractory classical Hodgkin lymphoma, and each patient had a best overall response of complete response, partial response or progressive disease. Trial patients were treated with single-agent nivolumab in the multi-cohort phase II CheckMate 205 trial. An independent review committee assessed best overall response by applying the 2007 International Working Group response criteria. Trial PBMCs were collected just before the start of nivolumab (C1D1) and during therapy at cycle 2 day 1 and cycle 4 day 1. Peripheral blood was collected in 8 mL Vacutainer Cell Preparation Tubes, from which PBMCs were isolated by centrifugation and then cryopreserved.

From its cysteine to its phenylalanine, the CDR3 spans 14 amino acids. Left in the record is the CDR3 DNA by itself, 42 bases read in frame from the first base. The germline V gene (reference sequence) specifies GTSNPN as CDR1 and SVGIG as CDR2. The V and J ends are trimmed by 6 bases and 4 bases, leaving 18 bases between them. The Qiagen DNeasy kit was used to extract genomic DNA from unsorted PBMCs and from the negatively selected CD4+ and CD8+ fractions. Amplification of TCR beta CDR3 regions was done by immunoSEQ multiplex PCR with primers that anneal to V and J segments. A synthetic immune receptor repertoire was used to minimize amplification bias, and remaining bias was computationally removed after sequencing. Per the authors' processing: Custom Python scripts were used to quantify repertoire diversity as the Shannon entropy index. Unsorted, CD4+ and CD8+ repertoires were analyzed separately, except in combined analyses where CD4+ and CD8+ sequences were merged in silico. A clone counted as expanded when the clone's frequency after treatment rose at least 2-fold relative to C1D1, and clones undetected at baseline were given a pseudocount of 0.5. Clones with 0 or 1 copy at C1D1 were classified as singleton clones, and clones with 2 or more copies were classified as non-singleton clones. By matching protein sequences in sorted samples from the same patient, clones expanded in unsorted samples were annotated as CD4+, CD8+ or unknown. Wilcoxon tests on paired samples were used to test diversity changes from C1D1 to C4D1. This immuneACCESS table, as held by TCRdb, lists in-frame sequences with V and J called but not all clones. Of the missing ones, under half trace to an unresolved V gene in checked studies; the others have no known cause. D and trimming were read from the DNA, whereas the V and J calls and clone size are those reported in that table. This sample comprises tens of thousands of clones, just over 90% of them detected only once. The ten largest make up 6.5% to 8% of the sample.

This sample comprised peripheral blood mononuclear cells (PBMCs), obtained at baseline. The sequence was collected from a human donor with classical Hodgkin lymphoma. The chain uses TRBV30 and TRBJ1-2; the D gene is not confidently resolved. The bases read TGTGCCTGTGAGTCGACACCCATGGGCTATGGCTACACCTTC. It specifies CACESTPMGYGYTF.